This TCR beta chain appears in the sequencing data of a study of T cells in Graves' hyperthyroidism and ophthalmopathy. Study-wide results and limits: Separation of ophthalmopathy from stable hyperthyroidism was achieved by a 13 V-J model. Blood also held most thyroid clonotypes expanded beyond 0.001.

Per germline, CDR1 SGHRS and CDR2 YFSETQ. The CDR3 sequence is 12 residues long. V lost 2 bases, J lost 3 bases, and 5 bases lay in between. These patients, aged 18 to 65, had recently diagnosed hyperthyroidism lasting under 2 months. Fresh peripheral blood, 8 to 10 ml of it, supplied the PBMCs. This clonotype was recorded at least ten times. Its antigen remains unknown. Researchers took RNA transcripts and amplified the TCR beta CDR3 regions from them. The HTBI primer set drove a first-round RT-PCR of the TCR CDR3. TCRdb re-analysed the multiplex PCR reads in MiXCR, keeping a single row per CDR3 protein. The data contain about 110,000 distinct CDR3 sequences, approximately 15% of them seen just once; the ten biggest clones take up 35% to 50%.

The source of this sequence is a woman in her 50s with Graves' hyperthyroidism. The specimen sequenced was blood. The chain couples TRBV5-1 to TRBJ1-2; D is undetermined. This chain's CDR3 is CASSFGDYGYTF. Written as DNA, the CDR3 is TGCGCCAGCAGCTTTGGAGACTATGGCTACACCTTC.